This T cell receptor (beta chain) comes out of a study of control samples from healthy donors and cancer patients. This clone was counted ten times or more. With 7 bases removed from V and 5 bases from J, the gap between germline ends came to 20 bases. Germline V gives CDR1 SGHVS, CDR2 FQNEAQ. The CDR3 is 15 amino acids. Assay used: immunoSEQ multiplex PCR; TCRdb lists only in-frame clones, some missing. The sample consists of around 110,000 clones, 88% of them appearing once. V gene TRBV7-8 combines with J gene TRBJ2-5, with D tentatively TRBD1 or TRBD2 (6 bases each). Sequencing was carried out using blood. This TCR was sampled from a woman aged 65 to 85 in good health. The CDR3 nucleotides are TGTGCCAGCACCAAAGGAGGGGGGATCCGGGAGACCCAGTACTTC. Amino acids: CASTKGGGIRETQYF.